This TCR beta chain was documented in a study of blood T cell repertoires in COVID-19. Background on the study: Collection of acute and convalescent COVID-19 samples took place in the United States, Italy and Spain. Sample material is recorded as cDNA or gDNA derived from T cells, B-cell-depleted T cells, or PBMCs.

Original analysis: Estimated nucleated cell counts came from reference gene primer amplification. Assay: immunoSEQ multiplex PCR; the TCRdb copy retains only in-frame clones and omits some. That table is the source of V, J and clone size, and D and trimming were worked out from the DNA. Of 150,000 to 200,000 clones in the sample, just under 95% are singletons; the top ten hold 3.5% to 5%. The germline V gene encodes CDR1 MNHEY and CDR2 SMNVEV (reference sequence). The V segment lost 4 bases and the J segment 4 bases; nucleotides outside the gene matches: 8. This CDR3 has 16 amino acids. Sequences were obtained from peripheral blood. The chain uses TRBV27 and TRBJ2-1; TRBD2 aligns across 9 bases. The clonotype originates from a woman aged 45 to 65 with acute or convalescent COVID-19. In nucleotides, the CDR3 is TGTGCCAGCAGTTCCCGTAGCGGGAGTCGGTACAATGAGCAGTTCTTC. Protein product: CASSSRSGSRYNEQFF.